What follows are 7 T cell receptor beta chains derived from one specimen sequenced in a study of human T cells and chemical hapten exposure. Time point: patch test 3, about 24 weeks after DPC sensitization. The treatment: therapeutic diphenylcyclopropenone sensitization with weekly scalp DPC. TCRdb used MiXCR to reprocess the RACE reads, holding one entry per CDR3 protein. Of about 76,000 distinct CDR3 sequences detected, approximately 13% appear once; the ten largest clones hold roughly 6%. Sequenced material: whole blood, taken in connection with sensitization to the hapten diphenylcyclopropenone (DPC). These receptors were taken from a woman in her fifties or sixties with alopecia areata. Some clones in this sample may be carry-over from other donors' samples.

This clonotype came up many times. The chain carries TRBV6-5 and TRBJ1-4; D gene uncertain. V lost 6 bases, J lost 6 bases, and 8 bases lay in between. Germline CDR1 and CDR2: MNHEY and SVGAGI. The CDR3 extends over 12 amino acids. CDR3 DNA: TGTGCCAGCAGACGGTTGGATGAAAAACTGTTTTTT. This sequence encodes CASRRLDEKLFF.

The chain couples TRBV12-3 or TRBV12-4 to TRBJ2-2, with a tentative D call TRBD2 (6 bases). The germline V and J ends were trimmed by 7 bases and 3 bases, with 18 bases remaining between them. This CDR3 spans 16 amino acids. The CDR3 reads CASNSGPPRDTGELFF. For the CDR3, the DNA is TGTGCCAGCAACAGCGGGCCACCAAGGGACACCGGGGAGCTGTTTTTT.

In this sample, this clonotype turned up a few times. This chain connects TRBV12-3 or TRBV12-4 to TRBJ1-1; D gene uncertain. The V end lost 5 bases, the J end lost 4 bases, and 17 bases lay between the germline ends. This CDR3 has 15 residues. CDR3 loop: CASSPLPFQSTEAFF. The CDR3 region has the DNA TGTGCCAGCAGTCCTCTGCCGTTCCAGAGCACTGAAGCTTTCTTT.

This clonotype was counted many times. The CDR3 loop reads CSASGRATGELFF. In nucleotides, the CDR3 is TGCAGTGCTAGCGGGAGGGCCACCGGGGAGCTGTTTTTT. This chain uses TRBV20-1 with TRBJ2-2; 8 bases are a match to TRBD2. J gave up 4 bases and V 3 bases, and 1 base lay outside the gene matches. The CDR3 extends over 13 amino acids. The germline CDR1 and CDR2 sequences are DFQATT and SNEGSKA (reference sequence).

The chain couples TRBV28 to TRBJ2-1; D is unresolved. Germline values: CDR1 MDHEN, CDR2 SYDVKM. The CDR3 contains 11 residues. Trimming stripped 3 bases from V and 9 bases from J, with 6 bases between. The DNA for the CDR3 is TGTGCCAGCAGTTTGTTCACTGAGCAGTTCTTC. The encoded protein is CASSLFTEQFF.

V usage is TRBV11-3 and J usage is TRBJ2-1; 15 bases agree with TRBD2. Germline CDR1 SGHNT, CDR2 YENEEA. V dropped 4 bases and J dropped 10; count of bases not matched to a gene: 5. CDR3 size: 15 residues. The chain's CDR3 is CASSSGLAGGVEQFF. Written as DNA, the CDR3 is TGTGCCAGCAGCTCGGGACTAGCGGGAGGTGTAGAGCAGTTCTTC.

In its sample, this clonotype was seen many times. CDR3 amino acids: CASTRYGLDSYNEQFF. Written as DNA, the CDR3 is TGTGCCAGCACCCGATACGGCCTAGACTCCTACAATGAGCAGTTCTTC. The gene calls are TRBV5-6 and TRBJ2-1; D is ambiguous. The CDR3 runs to 16 residues. Trimming took 6 bases from V and 0 from J, leaving 16 bases between them. Germline V gives CDR1 SGHDT, CDR2 YYEEEE. The entire variable domain, with the rest obtained from reference TRBV5-6 and TRBJ2-1, is as follows: DAGVTQSPTHLIKTRGQQVTLRCSPKSGHDTVSWYQQALGQGPQFIFQYYEEEERQRGNFPDRFSGHQFPNYSSELNVNALLLGDSALYLCASTRYGLDSYNEQFFGPGTRLTVL.